This T cell receptor beta chain was recovered during a study of cytomegalovirus exposure and HLA in healthy donors. This CDR3 has 13 amino acids. The germline V gene has CDR1 MNHEY and CDR2 SVGAGI. Trimming cost V 6 bases and J 0 bases, with 9 bases left between them. TCRdb's copy holds only in-frame clones and misses some; the assay was immunoSEQ multiplex PCR. This table has about 330,000 clones, roughly 88% appearing once. Specimen: PBMCs. This chain uses TRBV6-5 with TRBJ2-7; D perhaps matches TRBD1 (6 bases). The receptor comes from a woman aged 18-30 years in good health and CMV-seronegative. CDR3 in amino acids: CASRGADSYEQYF. DNA of the CDR3: TGTGCCAGCAGGGGGGCAGACTCCTACGAGCAGTACTTC.